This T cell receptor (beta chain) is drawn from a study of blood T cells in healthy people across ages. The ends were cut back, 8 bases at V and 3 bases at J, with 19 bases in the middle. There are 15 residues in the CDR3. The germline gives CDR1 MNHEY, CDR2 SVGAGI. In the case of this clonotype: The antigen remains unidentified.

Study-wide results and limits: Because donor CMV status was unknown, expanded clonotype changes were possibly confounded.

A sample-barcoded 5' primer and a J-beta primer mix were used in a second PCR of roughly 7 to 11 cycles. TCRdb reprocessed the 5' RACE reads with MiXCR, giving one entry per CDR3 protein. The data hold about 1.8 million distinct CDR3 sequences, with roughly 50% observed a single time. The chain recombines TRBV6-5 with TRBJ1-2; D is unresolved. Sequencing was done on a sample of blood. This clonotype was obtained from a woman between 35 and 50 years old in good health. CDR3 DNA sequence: TGTGCCAGCTTAAGCTGGGGAGAAACTCACTATGGCTACACCTTC. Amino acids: CASLSWGETHYGYTF.